The table lists the clone carrying this T cell receptor (beta chain) with a few counts. Its antigen is unknown. The data originate from a study of blood T cells in healthy people across ages. Ranging in age from about 6 to 90, the donors were healthy Caucasian individuals from Russia. Study-wide points: Calculation of diversity from one million T cells yielded estimates considered to be underestimates. CMV status of donors was not determined, possibly confounding expanded clonotype changes. Roughly linear declines in TCR beta diversity per million T cells occurred with age.

CDR1 LGHNA and CDR2 YSLEER come from the germline V gene. CDR3 size: 14 residues. V dropped 0 bases and J dropped 7 bases, with 10 bases sitting between them. Primed by a sample-barcoded 5' primer and a J-beta primer mix, a second PCR proceeded for roughly 6 to 12 cycles. Each CDR3 protein is one row after TCRdb ran MiXCR on the 5' RACE reads. The sample yields about 1.8 million distinct CDR3 sequences, around 48% seen once. Sequencing was performed on blood. The sequence derives from a woman between 35 and 50 years old in good health. The chain uses TRBV4-3 and TRBJ2-1; D unresolved. The CDR3 DNA is TGCGCCAGCAGCCAAGATAGCTCCGGGAATGAGCAGTTCTTC. Its translation: CASSQDSSGNEQFF.